These 28 T cell receptor beta chains originate from one sample sequenced in a study of ipilimumab plus nivolumab after autologous stem cell transplantation. Sequencing used immunoSEQ multiplex PCR; TCRdb keeps in-frame clones, though not all of them. The sample holds some 14,000 clones, 65% to 80% seen once. The material was PBMCs, obtained in a trial of ipilimumab plus nivolumab as post-transplant consolidation. These receptors originate from a male donor with primary mediastinal lymphoma.

This clone has only one observation. The chain combines TRBV6-5 with TRBJ2-1, with TRBD1 as a possible D gene (6 bases). The germline V and J ends were trimmed by 4 bases and 2 bases, with 15 bases remaining between them. The germline V gene has CDR1 MNHEY and CDR2 SVGAGI. The CDR3 covers 16 residues. CDR3 protein: CASSFAGTPAYNEQFF. CDR3 nucleotides: TGTGCCAGCAGTTTCGCCGGGACACCGGCCTACAATGAGCAGTTCTTC.

The chain combines TRBV4-2 with TRBJ2-6; tentative D call: TRBD2 (6 bases). The CDR3 sequence is 18 residues long. Germline CDR1 and CDR2: LGHNA and YNFKEQ. With 6 bases removed from V and 1 base from J, the gap between germline ends came to 19 bases. The CDR3 here is CASSPPLMGLSGANVLTF. In DNA form, the CDR3 reads TGTGCCAGCAGTCCCCCCCTGATGGGACTTTCTGGGGCCAACGTCCTGACTTTC.

This chain connects TRBV19 to TRBJ1-5; 9 nucleotides agree with TRBD1. The CDR3 spans 15 residues. CDR1 and CDR2 from the germline V gene are LNHDA and SQIVND (reference sequence). The V segment lost 6 bases and the J segment 2 bases; nucleotides outside the gene matches: 5. This CDR3 reads CASRTGGSGNQPQHF. CDR3 bases: TGTGCCAGTAGAACAGGGGGCTCAGGCAATCAGCCCCAGCATTTT.

The rearrangement uses TRBV6-6 and TRBJ1-4, with 7 bases that match TRBD1. CDR3 length equals 14 residues. V gave up 5 bases and J gave up 7 bases; unmatched junction bases: 7. In germline, CDR1 is MNHNY, CDR2 SVGAGI (reference sequence). The CDR3 sequence is CASSLSGGREKLFF. The CDR3 DNA sequence: TGTGCCAGCAGTCTATCAGGGGGTCGTGAAAAACTGTTTTTT.

The chain joins TRBV5-5 to TRBJ1-2, with 8 positions matching TRBD1. The J segment lost 0 bases and the V segment lost 4 bases, leaving 11 bases of the junction unmatched. CDR3 length equals 17 residues. From germline, CDR1 is SGHKS and CDR2 YYEKEE (reference sequence). DNA of the CDR3: TGTGCCAGCAGCCTACAACACGGACAGGGTGCTAACTATGGCTACACCTTC. It specifies CASSLQHGQGANYGYTF.

The J gene is TRBJ2-1, the V gene TRBV6-1, with D possibly being TRBD1 (6 bases). With 1 base removed from V and 5 bases from J, the gap between germline ends came to 21 bases. CDR3 size: 18 residues. Germline V gives CDR1 MNHNS, CDR2 SASEGT. CDR3 sequence (DNA): TGTGCCAGCAGTGAAGGAGCCCTGGGACAAATCATCAACAATGAGCAGTTCTTC. This encodes CASSEGALGQIINNEQFF.

This clone was counted between two and nine times. This sequence joins TRBV30 and TRBJ2-3; 7 nucleotides line up with TRBD1. Trimming cost V 2 bases and J 0 bases; bases outside gene matches: 5. There are 15 residues in the CDR3. Per the germline V gene, CDR1 is GTSNPN and CDR2 is SVGIG (reference sequence). CDR3 region: CAWSRDRASTDTQYF. The DNA of the CDR3 is TGTGCCTGGAGTAGAGACAGGGCTAGCACAGATACGCAGTATTTT.

This clone appeared a few times. This rearrangement joins TRBV6-4 to TRBJ2-2; 9 bases are shared with TRBD1. With 6 bases clipped from V and 5 bases from J, the junction kept 4 bases outside the gene matches. The V gene's germline CDR1 is MRHNA and CDR2 SNTAGT. This CDR3 has 14 amino acids. CDR3 sequence reads: CASSLGQGTGELFF. In DNA form, the CDR3 reads TGTGCCAGCAGCCTCGGACAGGGGACCGGGGAGCTGTTTTTT.

This clone was recorded only once. The chain combines TRBV11-3 with TRBJ2-1, with D possibly being TRBD2 (5 bases). Deletions cut 9 bases from V and 0 bases from J, with 18 bases between. Germline V lookup: CDR1 SGHNT, CDR2 YENEEA. The CDR3 contains 16 residues. The CDR3: CASSVHGTSSYNEQFF. CDR3 DNA: TGTGCCAGTTCGGTACACGGTACTAGCTCCTACAATGAGCAGTTCTTC.

The CDR3 protein is CASSPEGGSAGELFF. The CDR3 region has the DNA TGTGCCAGCTCACCCGAGGGAGGGAGCGCCGGGGAGCTGTTTTTT. V gene TRBV18 combines with J gene TRBJ2-2; 7 bases are a match to TRBD2. After removal of 3 bases from V and 6 bases from J, the junction contained 7 bases not matched to a gene. Looked up from germline, CDR1 is KGHSH and CDR2 is LQKENI. CDR3 length: 15 amino acids.

The genes are TRBV2 and TRBJ2-7, with 12 bases identical to TRBD1. This CDR3 spans 18 amino acids. Losses at the gene ends were 3 bases for V and 0 bases for J; bases not matched to a gene: 9. From germline, CDR1 is SNHLY and CDR2 FYNNEI. CDR3 amino acids: CASSDRGQGAISSYEQYF. The CDR3 DNA sequence: TGTGCCAGCAGTGACCGGGGACAGGGGGCTATAAGCTCCTACGAGCAGTACTTC.

The genes are TRBV21-1 and TRBJ2-6; the D call of TRBD1 is as the table states it, not checked on the DNA. TRBV21-1 is an annotated pseudogene. The CDR3 consists of 19 residues. CDR3 residues: CASSKIYRKKLPGANVLTF. CDR3 bases: TGTGCCAGCAGCAAAATATACAGGAAGAAACTACCTGGGGCCAACGTCCTGACTTTC.

The rearrangement joins TRBV4-1 to TRBJ2-1; no definite D call. The germline V gene has CDR1 MGHRA and CDR2 YSYEKL. Deletions cut 1 base from V and 5 bases from J, with 12 bases between. The CDR3 is made up of 15 amino acids. This CDR3 reads CASSQVPGGDNEQFF. In nucleotides, the CDR3 is TGCGCCAGCAGCCAAGTCCCGGGTGGGGACAATGAGCAGTTCTTC.

This chain links TRBV28 with TRBJ1-5, with D unresolved. CDR3 length: 14 residues. Germline V gives CDR1 MDHEN, CDR2 SYDVKM. Trimming removed 6 bases from V and 6 bases from J, with 15 bases in between. CDR3 region: CASSDPPQLQPQHF. CDR3 sequence (DNA): TGTGCCAGCAGCGACCCCCCCCAGCTTCAGCCCCAGCATTTT.

The rearrangement links TRBV15 to TRBJ1-5; D unresolved. CDR3 length equals 15 residues. V lost 8 bases and J 0 bases, leaving 14 bases between the germline ends. Germline CDR1 LNHNV, CDR2 YYDKDF (reference sequence). In nucleotides, the CDR3 is TGTGCCACCGCCTCAAGCTTTCTTAGCAATCAGCCCCAGCATTTT. Translation gives CATASSFLSNQPQHF.

The chain links TRBV9 to TRBJ2-6; no reliable D call. The germline V and J ends were trimmed by 3 bases and 0 bases, with 28 bases remaining between them. CDR1 and CDR2 (germline): SGDLS, YYNGEE. CDR3 length equals 22 residues. CDR3 bases: TGTGCCAGCAGCGCCTCGTCGACCTTAACCCAGTTTCTAAGCTCTGGGGCCAACGTCCTGACTTTC. Protein product: CASSASSTLTQFLSSGANVLTF. Full variable domain (missing parts from reference TRBV9 and TRBJ2-6): DSGVTQTPKHLITATGQRVTLRCSPRSGDLSVYWYQQSLDQGLQFLIQYYNGEERAKGNILERFSAQQFPDLHSELNLSSLELGDSALYFCASSASSTLTQFLSSGANVLTFGAGSRLTVL.

This sequence joins TRBV6-6 and TRBJ2-7; D is perhaps TRBD1 or TRBD2 (5 bases each). Germline V lookup: CDR1 MNHNY, CDR2 SVGAGI (reference sequence). The CDR3 contains 14 residues. V lost 0 bases, J lost 2 bases, and 8 bases lay in between. The CDR3 region is CASSYSLGPYEQYF. DNA of the CDR3: TGTGCCAGCAGTTACTCACTGGGACCCTACGAGCAGTACTTC.

This chain connects TRBV6-6 to TRBJ1-1; the D is unclear. The germline V gene has CDR1 MNHNY and CDR2 SVGAGI (reference sequence). The CDR3 has 13 residues. V dropped 2 bases and J dropped 3 bases, with 7 bases sitting between them. DNA for the CDR3: TGTGCCAGCAGTTACGGGAGGGACACTGAAGCTTTCTTT. Protein product: CASSYGRDTEAFF.

This clone is deemed medium-sized. This rearrangement joins TRBV9 to TRBJ2-7; tentatively, D is TRBD1 or TRBD2 (5 bases each). This CDR3 contains 16 residues. Germline loops: CDR1 SGDLS, CDR2 YYNGEE. The V end lost 0 bases, the J end lost 4 bases, and 17 bases lay between the germline ends. The CDR3 coding sequence is TGTGCCAGCAGCGTAGACCCGGGACGGGGAATGTACGAGCAGTACTTC. Protein product: CASSVDPGRGMYEQYF.

This chain links TRBV28 with TRBJ2-1; D is perhaps TRBD1 (6 bases). V was trimmed by 6 bases and J by 3 bases, leaving 15 bases between them. The CDR3 length is 15 residues. Germline V CDR1 and CDR2: MDHEN, SYDVKM. The CDR3 loop reads CASRGHGAFYNEQFF. The CDR3 DNA sequence: TGTGCCAGCAGGGGACATGGGGCTTTCTACAATGAGCAGTTCTTC.

This chain links TRBV5-1 with TRBJ2-5; 12 positions agree with TRBD2. Per germline, CDR1 SGHRS and CDR2 YFSETQ. This CDR3 contains 17 residues. J was trimmed by 2 bases and V by 2 bases; bases with no gene match: 7. The CDR3 loop reads CASSLRLAGDPQETQYF. In nucleotides, the CDR3 is TGCGCCAGCAGCTTAAGACTAGCGGGAGATCCGCAAGAGACCCAGTACTTC.

This clone occurred once. The chain carries TRBV10-2 and TRBJ1-1; D is perhaps TRBD1 (6 bases). The CDR3 loop spans 16 amino acids. Germline CDR1 reads WSHSY; CDR2 reads SAAADI. Deletions cut 1 base from V and 2 bases from J, with 14 bases between. This CDR3 reads CASSELYRRGNTEAFF. DNA for the CDR3: TGCGCCAGCAGTGAGTTGTACCGCAGGGGAAACACTGAAGCTTTCTTT.

The chain has TRBV5-5 and TRBJ1-1, with a weak D call TRBD1 (5 bases). The CDR3 extends over 14 amino acids. V was shortened by 1 base and J by 1 base, with 8 bases between the two germline ends. CDR1 is SGHKS, CDR2 YYEKEE, per germline (reference sequence). The CDR3 loop reads CASSLLGQNTEAFF. As DNA, the CDR3 is TGTGCCAGCAGCTTGCTAGGACAGAACACTGAAGCTTTCTTT. The full variable domain, its missing parts supplied by reference TRBV5-5 and TRBJ1-1, is DAGVTQSPTHLIKTRGQQVTLRCSPISGHKSVSWYQQVLGQGPQFIFQYYEKEERGRGNFPDRFSARQFPNYSSELNVNALLLGDSALYLCASSLLGQNTEAFFGQGTRLTVV.

This chain joins TRBV14 and TRBJ2-1, with D possibly being TRBD1 or TRBD2 (6 bases each). Trimming cost V 4 bases and J 5 bases, with 15 bases left between them. Germline V lookup: CDR1 SGHDN, CDR2 FVKESK. The CDR3 loop spans 15 amino acids. The DNA of the CDR3 is TGTGCCAGCAGCCGATCGGGGGCACGGCACAATGAGCAGTTCTTC. Translated, it gives CASSRSGARHNEQFF.

This clone was seen more than once but under ten times. The chain combines TRBV6-1 with TRBJ2-1; D not resolved. The CDR3 covers 13 residues. V was shortened by 0 bases and J by 5 bases, with 5 bases between the two germline ends. Germline V gene sequence: CDR1 MNHNS, CDR2 SASEGT. The DNA for the CDR3 is TGTGCCAGCAGTGAAGCGGAAAACAATGAGCAGTTCTTC. Protein sequence: CASSEAENNEQFF.

The chain uses TRBV29-1 and TRBJ2-1, with D unclear. Germline values: CDR1 SQVTM, CDR2 ANQGSEA. The CDR3 extends over 14 amino acids. V lost 6 bases to trimming and J lost 0 bases, with 12 bases between them. Written as DNA, the CDR3 is TGCAGCGTCAGGTCTCTACTCTCCTACAATGAGCAGTTCTTC. This translates into CSVRSLLSYNEQFF.

This clone has more than one count but fewer than ten. This chain joins TRBV19 and TRBJ2-1, with D possibly matching TRBD2 (7 bases). Trimming left V 3 bases short and J 2 bases short, with 17 bases between. The CDR3 loop spans 17 amino acids. Looked up from germline, CDR1 is LNHDA and CDR2 is SQIVND (reference sequence). The CDR3 is CASSMGGPRKAYNEQFF. CDR3 nucleotide sequence: TGTGCCAGTAGTATGGGGGGGCCCCGGAAGGCCTACAATGAGCAGTTCTTC.

The V and J genes are TRBV4-1 and TRBJ1-1, with D tentatively TRBD1 (5 bases). CDR3 length: 16 amino acids. CDR1 and CDR2 (germline): MGHRA, YSYEKL. V was pared by 1 base and J by 4 bases, with 16 bases between. This CDR3 is CASSQVPEGWGTEAFF. The CDR3 DNA follows: TGCGCCAGCAGCCAAGTGCCCGAGGGGTGGGGCACTGAAGCTTTCTTT.